The clone carrying this T cell receptor (beta chain) has at least ten counts. The antigen is undetermined. RNA transcripts yielded amplified TCR beta CDR3 regions. A first-round RT-PCR of the TCR CDR3 used the HTBI primer set. TCRdb passed the multiplex PCR reads through MiXCR, listing each CDR3 protein once. The data show hundreds of thousands of distinct CDR3 sequences, approximately 14% seen once. This specimen belongs to a study of T cells in Graves' hyperthyroidism and ophthalmopathy. Study-wide context: Blood was drawn when the patient was first diagnosed and still untreated. Whole-study results and caveats: Most thyroid clonotypes expanded above 0.001 appeared in blood too.

V trimming: 6 bases; J trimming: 5 bases; junction bases outside the gene matches: 8. The germline V gene encodes CDR1 SNHLY and CDR2 FYNNEI. The CDR3 runs to 16 residues. Clinical symptoms, serum thyroxine, TRAb, thyroid ultrasound and orbital computed tomography informed diagnoses. PBMCs were obtained from over 8.5 ml fresh peripheral blood. This clonotype originated in a woman in her thirties or forties with Graves' ophthalmopathy. The sequenced sample was blood. The V and J genes are TRBV2 and TRBJ2-1; 12 bases are a match to TRBD2. The CDR3 nucleotides are TGTGCCAGCAGCGTGACTAGCGGGGGCTTCAACAATGAGCAGTTCTTC. This gives the protein CASSVTSGGFNNEQFF.